The rows below give T cell receptor beta chains drawn from one sample of a study of vaccination effects on CD4 cells after COVID-19. TCRdb's table, derived via immunoSEQ multiplex PCR, lists solely in-frame clones and lacks some. The data show roughly 70,000 clones, under 80% seen once. These receptors' targets are unknown. The sequencing used CD4+ T cells from PBMCs cultured with HCoV-OC43 spike peptides, collected after COVID-19 vaccination. These receptors were taken from a human donor who received a COVID-19 vaccine. Both conserved end residues are part of each CDR3. The order of the fields is V gene, clone size, D gene, J gene, CDR3 protein, CDR3 DNA. D genes are given only for firm matches. The size of a clone is reported for some rows only, either as once, few or many, or as a class for expanded clones.

>TRBV18|.|TRBD1|TRBJ1-3
CASSPGGDRGAGNTIYF
TGTGCCAGCTCACCAGGAGGTGACAGGGGTGCCGGAAACACCATATATTTT
>TRBV30|few|.|TRBJ1-2
CAWSSNGGYTF
TGTGCCTGGAGTTCTAACGGGGGCTACACCTTC
>TRBV28|.|TRBD1|TRBJ1-6
CASRATGYGTLHF
TGTGCCAGCAGGGCGACAGGGTACGGAACCCTCCACTTT
>TRBV6-4|.|.|TRBJ2-1
CASRYGQKTGNEQFF
TGTGCCAGCAGGTACGGGCAGAAAACCGGGAATGAGCAGTTCTTC
>TRBV2|.|.|TRBJ2-2
CASIGALTGELFF
TGTGCCAGCATTGGGGCCCTCACCGGGGAGCTGTTTTTT
>TRBV6-2/TRBV6-3|.|TRBD2|TRBJ2-3
CASSYQPSGGVRDTQYF
TGTGCCAGCAGTTACCAACCTAGCGGGGGGGTAAGAGATACGCAGTATTTT
>TRBV5-1|.|.|TRBJ1-2
CASSLDYGLYGYTF
TGCGCCAGCAGCTTGGACTACGGACTCTATGGCTACACCTTC
>TRBV7-2|.|TRBD1|TRBJ1-2
CASTPDRGAYGYTF
TGTGCCAGCACCCCGGACAGGGGGGCCTATGGCTACACCTTC
>TRBV7-2|.|.|TRBJ1-1
CASSLGRGRGNTEAFF
TGTGCCAGCAGCCTCGGGCGGGGTCGGGGGAACACTGAAGCTTTCTTT
>TRBV5-1|.|.|TRBJ2-2
CASSLDTGGYGELFF
TGCGCCAGCAGCTTGGATACGGGGGGCTACGGGGAGCTGTTTTTT
>TRBV5-8|few|.|TRBJ2-5
CASPGETQYF
TGTGCCAGCCCGGGGGAGACCCAGTACTTC
>TRBV29-1|.|.|TRBJ2-3
CSVGGIFSGTDTQYF
TGCAGCGTTGGCGGGATCTTTTCAGGGACAGATACGCAGTATTTT
>TRBV7-9|.|.|TRBJ1-1
CASSLSVNTEAFF
TGTGCCAGCAGCTTAAGCGTTAACACTGAAGCTTTCTTT
>TRBV4-1|few|.|TRBJ1-4
CASSQDPRGQNEKLFF
TGCGCCAGCAGCCAAGATCCCCGGGGTCAGAATGAAAAACTGTTTTTT
>TRBV2|.|TRBD2|TRBJ2-5
CASSEEGLAVETQYF
TGTGCCAGCAGTGAAGAGGGACTAGCAGTGGAGACCCAGTACTTC
>TRBV7-2|.|.|TRBJ2-5
CASSLNAYSQETQYF
TGTGCCAGCAGCTTAAACGCCTATTCCCAAGAGACCCAGTACTTC
>TRBV7-3|.|TRBD1|TRBJ2-5
CASSTVGGPRETQYF
TGTGCCAGCAGTACTGTAGGGGGCCCGAGGGAGACCCAGTACTTC
>TRBV3-1/TRBV3-2|.|TRBD2|TRBJ2-3
CASSRSLAGGGADTQYF
TGTGCCAGCAGCCGTTCCCTAGCGGGGGGCGGCGCAGATACGCAGTATTTT
>TRBV7-2|.|TRBD1|TRBJ1-3
CASSSGQGNTIYF
TGTGCCAGCAGCTCGGGACAGGGAAACACCATATATTTT
>TRBV2|.|TRBD1|TRBJ1-4
CASSVGTANEKLFF
TGTGCCAGCAGTGTTGGGACAGCTAATGAAAAACTGTTTTTT
>TRBV5-1|.|.|TRBJ1-1
CASSLAGNTEAFF
TGCGCCAGCAGCTTGGCAGGAAACACTGAAGCTTTCTTT
>TRBV4-1|.|.|TRBJ1-1
CASSQDRATALRAFF
TGCGCCAGCAGCCAAGATCGGGCGACGGCTCTCCGCGCTTTCTTT
>TRBV6-5|.|TRBD2|TRBJ2-3
CASIESGARTDTQYF
TGTGCCAGCATAGAAAGCGGGGCGCGCACAGATACGCAGTATTTT
>TRBV29-1|.|.|TRBJ1-1
CSVVRGNTEAFF
TGCAGCGTTGTTCGGGGGAACACTGAAGCTTTCTTT
>TRBV5-6|few|.|TRBJ1-3
CASSLEGRGNTIYF
TGTGCCAGCAGCTTGGAAGGGAGGGGAAACACCATATATTTT
>TRBV19|.|.|TRBJ2-6
CASSMLDAPRANVLTF
TGTGCCAGTAGTATGCTAGACGCACCCCGGGCCAACGTCCTGACTTTC
>TRBV6-5|few|.|TRBJ1-6
CASSYGVPPLHF
TGTGCCAGCAGTTACGGGGTACCACCCCTCCACTTT
>TRBV30|.|.|TRBJ1-1
CAWRFPPAVEAFF
TGTGCTTGGAGGTTTCCCCCCGCAGTGGAAGCTTTCTTT
>TRBV18|.|TRBD1|TRBJ1-5
CASSPTGTVGSQPQHF
TGTGCCAGCTCACCTACAGGGACAGTGGGGAGTCAGCCCCAGCATTTT
>TRBV5-5|.|TRBD2|TRBJ2-5
CASSQGLAGGKTQYF
TGTGCCAGCAGTCAAGGACTAGCGGGGGGGAAGACCCAGTACTTC
>TRBV5-1|few|.|TRBJ2-2
CASRPINTGELFF
TGCGCCAGCAGACCGATTAACACCGGGGAGCTGTTTTTT
>TRBV4-1|.|.|TRBJ2-5
CASSQDAQRETQYF
TGCGCCAGCAGCCAAGATGCCCAACGGGAGACCCAGTACTTC
>TRBV5-1|.|.|TRBJ1-1
CASSPTTGQGTEAFF
TGCGCCAGCAGCCCGACAACAGGGCAGGGTACTGAAGCTTTCTTT
>TRBV5-6|.|.|TRBJ1-6
CASSLRGAPNSPLHF
TGTGCCAGCAGCTTGAGAGGGGCCCCTAATTCACCCCTCCACTTT
>TRBV5-4|.|.|TRBJ2-5
CASSSASVGKETQYF
TGTGCCAGCAGCTCTGCTAGCGTGGGTAAAGAGACCCAGTACTTC
>TRBV7-9|.|.|TRBJ2-1
CALGGTYNEQFF
TGTGCCCTTGGGGGTACATACAATGAGCAGTTCTTC
>TRBV6-2/TRBV6-3|.|.|TRBJ1-4
CASSYSYSASGKLFF
TGTGCCAGCAGTTACTCTTATTCGGCATCCGGAAAACTGTTTTTT
>TRBV27|.|.|TRBJ1-4
CASSLKAGVVEKLFF
TGTGCCAGCAGTTTAAAGGCAGGGGTTGTTGAAAAACTGTTTTTT
>TRBV6-1|few|.|TRBJ1-5
CASSDGRYSNQPQHF
TGTGCCAGCAGTGACGGACGGTATAGCAATCAGCCCCAGCATTTT
>TRBV3-1/TRBV3-2|.|TRBD1|TRBJ1-5
CASSQTGTGGWSSQPQHF
TGTGCCAGCAGCCAAACCGGGACAGGGGGCTGGAGTAGTCAGCCCCAGCATTTT